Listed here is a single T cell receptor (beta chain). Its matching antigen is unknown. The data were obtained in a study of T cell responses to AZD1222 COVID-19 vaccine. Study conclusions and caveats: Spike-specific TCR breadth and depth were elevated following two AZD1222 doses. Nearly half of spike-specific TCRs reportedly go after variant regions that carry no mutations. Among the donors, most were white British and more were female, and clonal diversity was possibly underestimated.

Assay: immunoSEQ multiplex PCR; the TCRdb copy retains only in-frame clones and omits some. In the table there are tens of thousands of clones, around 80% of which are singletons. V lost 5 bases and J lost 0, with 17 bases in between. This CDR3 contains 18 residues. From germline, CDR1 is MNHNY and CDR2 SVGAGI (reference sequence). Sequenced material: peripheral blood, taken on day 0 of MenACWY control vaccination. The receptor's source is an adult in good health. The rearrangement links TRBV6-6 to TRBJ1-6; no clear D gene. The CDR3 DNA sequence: TGTGCCAGCAGTCCGAATCCTACCCGGGGCTCCTATAATTCACCCCTCCACTTT. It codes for CASSPNPTRGSYNSPLHF.